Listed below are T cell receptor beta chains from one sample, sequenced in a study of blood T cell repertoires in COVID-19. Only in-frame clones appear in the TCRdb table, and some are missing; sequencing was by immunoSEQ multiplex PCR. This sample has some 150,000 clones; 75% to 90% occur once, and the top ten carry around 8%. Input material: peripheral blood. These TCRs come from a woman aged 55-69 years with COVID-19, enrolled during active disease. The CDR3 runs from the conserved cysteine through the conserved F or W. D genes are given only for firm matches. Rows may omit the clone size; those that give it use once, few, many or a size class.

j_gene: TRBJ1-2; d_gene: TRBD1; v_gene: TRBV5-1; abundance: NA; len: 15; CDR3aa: CASSPRGDSYYGYTF; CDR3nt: TGCGCCAGCAGCCCCCGAGGGGACAGCTACTATGGCTACACCTTC
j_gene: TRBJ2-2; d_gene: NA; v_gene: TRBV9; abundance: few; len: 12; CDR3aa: CASSVVAGELFF; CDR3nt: TGTGCCAGCAGCGTAGTCGCCGGGGAGCTGTTTTTT
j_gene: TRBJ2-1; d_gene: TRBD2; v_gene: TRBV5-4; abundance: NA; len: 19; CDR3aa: CASGGSAGGLRGQSDEQFF; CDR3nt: TGTGCCAGCGGAGGTTCAGCGGGGGGGCTGCGGGGTCAAAGCGATGAGCAGTTCTTC
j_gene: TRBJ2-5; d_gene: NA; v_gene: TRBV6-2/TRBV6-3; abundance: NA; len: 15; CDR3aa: CASSYFRRGQETQYF; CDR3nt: TGTGCCAGCAGTTACTTTAGACGAGGACAAGAGACCCAGTACTTC
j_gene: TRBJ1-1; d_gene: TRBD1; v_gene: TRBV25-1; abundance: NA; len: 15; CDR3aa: CASSGSHRGNTEAFF; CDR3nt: TGTGCCAGCAGTGGCAGTCACAGGGGAAACACTGAAGCTTTCTTT
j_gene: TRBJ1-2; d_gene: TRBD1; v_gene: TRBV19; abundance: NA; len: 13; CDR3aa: CASSVRQGSGYTF; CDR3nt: TGTGCCAGTAGTGTCAGACAGGGCTCTGGCTACACCTTC
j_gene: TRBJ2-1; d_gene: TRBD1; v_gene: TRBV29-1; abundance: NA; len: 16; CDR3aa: CSVEGLYGTVNNEQFF; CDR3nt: TGCAGCGTTGAGGGGCTATATGGGACAGTAAACAATGAGCAGTTCTTC
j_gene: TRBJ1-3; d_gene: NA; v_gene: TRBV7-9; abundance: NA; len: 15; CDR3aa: CASSLGQGGGNTIYF; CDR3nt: TGTGCCAGCAGCTTAGGGCAGGGAGGTGGAAACACCATATATTTT
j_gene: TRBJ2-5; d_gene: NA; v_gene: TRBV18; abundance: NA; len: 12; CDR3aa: CASSPQQETQYF; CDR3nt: TGTGCCAGCTCACCGCAGCAAGAGACCCAGTACTTC
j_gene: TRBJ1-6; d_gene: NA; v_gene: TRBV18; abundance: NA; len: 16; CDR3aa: CASSPTWGGENSPLHF; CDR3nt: TGTGCCAGCTCACCTACCTGGGGAGGTGAAAATTCACCCCTCCACTTT
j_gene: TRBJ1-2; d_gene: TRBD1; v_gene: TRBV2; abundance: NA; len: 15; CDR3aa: CASSPAGGTNYGYTF; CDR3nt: TGTGCCAGCAGTCCTGCAGGGGGCACTAACTATGGCTACACCTTC
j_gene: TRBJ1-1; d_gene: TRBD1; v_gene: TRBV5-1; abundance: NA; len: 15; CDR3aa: CASSPGQGEVTEAFF; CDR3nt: TGCGCCAGCAGCCCGGGACAGGGGGAAGTCACTGAAGCTTTCTTT
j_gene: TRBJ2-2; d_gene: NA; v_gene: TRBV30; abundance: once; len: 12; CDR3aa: CAWRWATGELFF; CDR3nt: TGTGCCTGGAGATGGGCTACCGGGGAGCTGTTTTTT
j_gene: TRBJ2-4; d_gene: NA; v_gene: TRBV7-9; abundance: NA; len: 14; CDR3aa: CASSARQLFGIQYF; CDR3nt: TGTGCCAGCAGCGCCAGACAGTTGTTTGGCATTCAGTACTTC
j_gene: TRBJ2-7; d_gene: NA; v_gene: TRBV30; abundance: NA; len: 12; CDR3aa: CAWSVHRVQQYF; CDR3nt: TGTGCCTGGAGTGTACACAGGGTTCAGCAGTACTTC